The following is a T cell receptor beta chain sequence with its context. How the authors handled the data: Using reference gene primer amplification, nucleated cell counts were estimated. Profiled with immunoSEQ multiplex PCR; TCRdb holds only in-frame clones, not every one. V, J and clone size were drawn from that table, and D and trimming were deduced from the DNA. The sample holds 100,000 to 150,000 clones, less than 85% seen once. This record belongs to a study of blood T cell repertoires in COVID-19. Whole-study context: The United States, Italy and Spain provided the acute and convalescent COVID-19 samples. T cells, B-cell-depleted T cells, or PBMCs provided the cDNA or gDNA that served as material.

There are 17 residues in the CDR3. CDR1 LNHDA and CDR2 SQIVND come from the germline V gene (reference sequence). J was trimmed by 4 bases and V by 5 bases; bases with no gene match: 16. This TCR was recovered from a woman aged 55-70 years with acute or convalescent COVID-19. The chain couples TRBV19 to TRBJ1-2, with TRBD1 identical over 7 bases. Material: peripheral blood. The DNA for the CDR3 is TGTGCCAGTAGTCGTAGGGACAGCGACCTCCAAATCTATGGCTACACCTTC. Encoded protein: CASSRRDSDLQIYGYTF.